The clone carrying this T cell receptor (beta chain) was seen many times. Its target is not known. The sample belongs to a study of tumor-infiltrating lymphocytes in primary liver carcinoma. Overall study: Stage T1-T3 N0M0 tumors measured 4.2 to 10 cm at most. Overall study findings and caveats: Relative to tumor region pairs, the tumor-adjacent and tumor-blood pairs showed overlap that was lower.

Co-extraction of both nucleic acids (RNA and DNA) used roughly 20-34 mg of unsorted bulk tissue. Every one of the tumor samples had a viable tumor cell content above 80%. Starting material of approximately 500 ng total RNA yielded TCR beta cDNA via a constant-region primer. What produced the TCR beta libraries was three nested multiplex PCR rounds using slightly modified ARM-PCR. The first two PCR rounds used TRBV1-TRBV30 primers with a Cbeta primer, around 10 cycles each. MiXCR, run by TCRdb on the multiplex PCR reads, gives a single entry per CDR3 protein. The sample records 50,000 to 65,000 distinct CDR3 sequences, around 69% being singletons. Trimming shortened V by 2 bases and J by 4 bases, and 15 bases separated the two germline ends. Germline V lookup: CDR1 GTSNPN, CDR2 SVGIG (reference sequence). The CDR3 consists of 15 residues.

The TCR was taken from a man aged 35-49 years with primary liver carcinoma and hepatitis B virus infection. This chain links TRBV30 with TRBJ1-5, with D possibly being TRBD1 (6 bases). The sequenced material came from liver tumor tissue from sampling region 4. The sample's subset: tumor region T4, right-lateral pole. CDR3 amino acids: CAWSRRGTGNQPQHF. The CDR3 DNA reads as TGTGCCTGGAGTCGCAGGGGAACCGGGAATCAGCCCCAGCATTTT.